The present entry profiles one T cell receptor (beta chain) with its context. These data come from a study of blood T cell repertoires in COVID-19. V dropped 0 bases and J dropped 6; count of bases not matched to a gene: 3. CDR1 is SGDLS, CDR2 YYNGEE, per germline. The CDR3 extends over 15 amino acids. Sequencing was performed with immunoSEQ multiplex PCR; in TCRdb, only in-frame clones are kept and a portion is missing. The table shows approximately 92,000 clones, with 75% to 85% occurring only once. The chain is built from TRBV9 and TRBJ2-1, with 10 bases identical to TRBD2. The material sequenced was peripheral blood. This TCR derives from a man in his 60s with acute or convalescent COVID-19. CDR3 nucleotide sequence: TGTGCCAGCAGCGTAGAAGCGGGGGGGGTCAATGAGCAGTTCTTC. This translates into CASSVEAGGVNEQFF.